Listed below are T cell receptor beta chains from one sample, sequenced in a study of blood T cell repertoires in COVID-19. Measured with immunoSEQ multiplex PCR; TCRdb has only the in-frame clones, and not every one. The sample lists about 140,000 clones; 84% were seen once. The source material was PBMCs or T cells enriched from blood (not recorded which). The receptors shown here come from a woman aged 45 to 65 with acute COVID-19. Each CDR3 is given without its conserved first and last residue. Fields, in order: V gene, clone size, J gene, CDR3 protein. Only part of the rows carry a size: once, few, many, or a class if the clone is expanded.

>TRBV11-2|NA|TRBJ1-1
ASSFGQGRTEAF
>TRBV11-1|NA|TRBJ2-5
ASSSLEGVGAQY
>TRBV28|NA|TRBJ1-2
ASSVSRTGNYGYT
>TRBV4-1|few|TRBJ2-2
ASSQEGQTTGELF
>TRBV11-3|NA|TRBJ2-3
ASSLVASGRSTDTQY
>TRBV5-8|NA|TRBJ2-3
ASSFAGTSGRATDTQY
>TRBV11-2|NA|TRBJ2-1
ASSPGHLNPYNEQF
>TRBV28|few|TRBJ2-3
ASSSGTSGRPQY
>TRBV3-1/TRBV3-2|NA|TRBJ2-5
ASSQLAGGVETQY
>TRBV19|NA|TRBJ2-6
ASSTQNRGLDLT
>TRBV5-6|NA|TRBJ1-6
ASSIMTGYNSPLH
>TRBV27|NA|TRBJ1-5
ASSGRRLTSNQPQH
>TRBV5-1|NA|TRBJ2-3
ASSLVGDLSTDTQY
>TRBV10-3|once|TRBJ2-3
AISDTGLAGGPSTDTQY
>TRBV6-2/TRBV6-3|NA|TRBJ1-1
ASSYRRTDKEAF
>TRBV12-5|NA|TRBJ2-1
ASGLGHRDKGLAGVYNEQF
>TRBV21-1|NA|TRBJ1-2
ASSRDTTRYGYT
>TRBV30|NA|TRBJ1-5
AWKGTGGYSNQPQH
>TRBV28|NA|TRBJ1-2
ASSDSGDTNYGYT
>TRBV4-2|NA|TRBJ2-3
ASSLDRASTDTQY
>TRBV18|NA|TRBJ2-1
ASSPSRDSYNEQF
>TRBV11-3|NA|TRBJ2-1
ASSAGLSNEQF